These T cell receptor beta chains were read from a single sample in a study of T-cell reconstitution after alpha-beta-depleted transplantation in children. TCRdb passed the PCR reads through MiXCR, listing each CDR3 protein once. Of 450,000 to 550,000 distinct CDR3 sequences listed, about 10% are singletons. Sequences were derived from PBMCs, mostly from graft donor cells, sampled 180 days after TCRalphabeta/CD19-depleted stem cell transplant. The receptor set was obtained from a female patient between 2 and 15 years old who had a stem cell transplant for aplastic anemia, so the T cells may come from the graft donor. Both conserved end residues are part of each CDR3. The order of the fields is D gene, J gene, CDR3 length, clone size, V gene, CDR3 DNA, CDR3 protein. D genes are given only for firm matches. Size is omitted from some rows. Given values are once, few, many or a class for expanded clones.

d_gene: NA
j_gene: TRBJ2-7
len: 15
abundance: few
v_gene: TRBV14
CDR3nt: TGTGCCAGCAGCCTACGACTAGTCGGGTCCTACGAGCAGTACTTC
CDR3aa: CASSLRLVGSYEQYF

d_gene: NA
j_gene: TRBJ1-1
len: 13
abundance: NA
v_gene: TRBV3-1
CDR3nt: TGTGCCAGCAGCCAAGGGCGGGCCGTAGGAGCTTTCTTT
CDR3aa: CASSQGRAVGAFF

d_gene: NA
j_gene: TRBJ1-1
len: 14
abundance: few
v_gene: TRBV5-5
CDR3nt: TGTGCCAGCCGCACTGCCTCTCACAACACTGAAGCTTTCTTT
CDR3aa: CASRTASHNTEAFF

d_gene: TRBD2
j_gene: TRBJ2-1
len: 15
abundance: NA
v_gene: TRBV7-9
CDR3nt: TGTGCCAGCAGCCCGACTAGCGGGGTAAACAATGAGCAGTTCTTC
CDR3aa: CASSPTSGVNNEQFF

d_gene: NA
j_gene: TRBJ1-1
len: 16
abundance: few
v_gene: TRBV7-9
CDR3nt: TGTGCCAGCAGCACCACCCCTGTTTTGGGGTTCGATGAAGCTTTCTTT
CDR3aa: CASSTTPVLGFDEAFF

d_gene: NA
j_gene: TRBJ2-1
len: 14
abundance: few
v_gene: TRBV27
CDR3nt: TGTGCCAGCAGTAACAGGGATCCCCACAATGAGCAGTTCTTC
CDR3aa: CASSNRDPHNEQFF

d_gene: NA
j_gene: TRBJ2-2
len: 13
abundance: NA
v_gene: TRBV6-5
CDR3nt: TGTGCCAGCAGTTTCCTGGGGGGCGGGGAGCTGTTTTTT
CDR3aa: CASSFLGGGELFF

d_gene: TRBD1
j_gene: TRBJ2-1
len: 14
abundance: few
v_gene: TRBV24-1
CDR3nt: TGTGCCACCAGTGATGGCGGGACAGGGCGTGAGCAGTTCTTC
CDR3aa: CATSDGGTGREQFF

d_gene: NA
j_gene: TRBJ2-1
len: 14
abundance: NA
v_gene: TRBV5-6
CDR3nt: TGTGCCAGCAGCTCCCGGGGATGGGACAATGAGCAGTTCTTC
CDR3aa: CASSSRGWDNEQFF

d_gene: TRBD2
j_gene: TRBJ2-1
len: 15
abundance: NA
v_gene: TRBV6-2/TRBV6-3
CDR3nt: TGTGCCAGCAGTTCCAGGGTAGCGGGAGGGGCTGAGCAGTTCTTC
CDR3aa: CASSSRVAGGAEQFF

d_gene: NA
j_gene: TRBJ2-5
len: 17
abundance: few
v_gene: TRBV6-1
CDR3nt: TGTGCCAGCAAACGTAACCCGGGACGTACCCTGGGGGAGACCCAGTACTTC
CDR3aa: CASKRNPGRTLGETQYF

d_gene: TRBD1
j_gene: TRBJ2-3
len: 16
abundance: NA
v_gene: TRBV6-2/TRBV6-3
CDR3nt: TGTGCCAGCAGTTTCGGACAGGGACCCTACCCGGATACGCAGTATTTT
CDR3aa: CASSFGQGPYPDTQYF

d_gene: NA
j_gene: TRBJ2-3
len: 14
abundance: NA
v_gene: TRBV6-2/TRBV6-3
CDR3nt: TGTGCCAGCAGTTATCTCGGCTTCACAGATACGCAGTATTTT
CDR3aa: CASSYLGFTDTQYF

d_gene: TRBD2
j_gene: TRBJ2-1
len: 15
abundance: many
v_gene: TRBV24-1
CDR3nt: TGTGCCACCAGGTCTAGCGGGAGAAATTCGGATGAGCAGTTCTTC
CDR3aa: CATRSSGRNSDEQFF

d_gene: NA
j_gene: TRBJ2-1
len: 12
abundance: NA
v_gene: TRBV7-9
CDR3nt: TGTGCCAGCAGCTTAGCGGTCCATGAGCAGTTCTTC
CDR3aa: CASSLAVHEQFF

d_gene: TRBD2
j_gene: TRBJ2-5
len: 16
abundance: few
v_gene: TRBV7-2
CDR3nt: TGTGCCAGCAGCGCCGGAACTAGCGGGGGGCAAGAGACCCAGTACTTC
CDR3aa: CASSAGTSGGQETQYF

d_gene: TRBD2
j_gene: TRBJ2-1
len: 17
abundance: NA
v_gene: TRBV5-1
CDR3nt: TGCGCCAGCAGCGGGGGACTAGCGGGAACCTCCTACAATGAGCAGTTCTTC
CDR3aa: CASSGGLAGTSYNEQFF

d_gene: TRBD2
j_gene: TRBJ2-7
len: 15
abundance: once
v_gene: TRBV12-3/TRBV12-4
CDR3nt: TGTGCCAGCAGTTTAAGGGAGGGTGGCGCGGTCAAGCAGTACTTC
CDR3aa: CASSLREGGAVKQYF

d_gene: TRBD2
j_gene: TRBJ2-3
len: 16
abundance: many
v_gene: TRBV29-1
CDR3nt: TGCAGCGTTGAATCGGGGGGGCTAGCCCGGAGGGATACGCAGTATTTT
CDR3aa: CSVESGGLARRDTQYF

d_gene: TRBD1
j_gene: TRBJ1-4
len: 16
abundance: few
v_gene: TRBV5-1
CDR3nt: TGCGCCAGCAGCTTTGGACGGGGACAGGCTAATGAAAAACTGTTTTTT
CDR3aa: CASSFGRGQANEKLFF

d_gene: TRBD1
j_gene: TRBJ2-7
len: 15
abundance: NA
v_gene: TRBV18
CDR3nt: TGTGCCAGCTCACAAGCGAACAGGGGGCCATACGAGCAGTACTTC
CDR3aa: CASSQANRGPYEQYF

d_gene: NA
j_gene: TRBJ2-1
len: 14
abundance: many
v_gene: TRBV29-1
CDR3nt: TGCAGCGTATCTATGGGACCGATATACAATGAGCAGTTCTTC
CDR3aa: CSVSMGPIYNEQFF

d_gene: NA
j_gene: TRBJ2-5
len: 12
abundance: many
v_gene: TRBV3-1
CDR3nt: TGTGCCAGCAGCCGACAAGGGGAGACCCAGTACTTC
CDR3aa: CASSRQGETQYF

d_gene: NA
j_gene: TRBJ1-5
len: 14
abundance: NA
v_gene: TRBV6-2/TRBV6-3
CDR3nt: TGTGCCAGCACCCTAGACAGGACGAATCAGCCCCAGCATTTT
CDR3aa: CASTLDRTNQPQHF

d_gene: NA
j_gene: TRBJ2-3
len: 11
abundance: few
v_gene: TRBV9
CDR3nt: TGTGCCAGCAGCTTGTCGAATACGCAGTATTTT
CDR3aa: CASSLSNTQYF

d_gene: NA
j_gene: TRBJ1-4
len: 14
abundance: few
v_gene: TRBV20-1
CDR3nt: TGCAGTGCTAGAGAAGGCACTGGTAATGAAAAACTGTTTTTT
CDR3aa: CSAREGTGNEKLFF

d_gene: NA
j_gene: TRBJ1-1
len: 16
abundance: many
v_gene: TRBV12-3/TRBV12-4
CDR3nt: TGTGCCAGCAGTTTAGGGTCAGGGCGCCGCTACACTGAAGCTTTCTTT
CDR3aa: CASSLGSGRRYTEAFF

d_gene: NA
j_gene: TRBJ1-1
len: 15
abundance: few
v_gene: TRBV12-3/TRBV12-4
CDR3nt: TGTGCCAGCAGTCCGGGACTTCAAAGGGACACTGAAGCTTTCTTT
CDR3aa: CASSPGLQRDTEAFF

d_gene: TRBD1
j_gene: TRBJ1-5
len: 18
abundance: NA
v_gene: TRBV11-1
CDR3nt: TGTGCCAGCAGTGCCGGGACAGGGGGGTTTTCGAGCAATCAGCCCCAGCATTTT
CDR3aa: CASSAGTGGFSSNQPQHF

d_gene: TRBD2
j_gene: TRBJ2-5
len: 15
abundance: NA
v_gene: TRBV11-2
CDR3nt: TGTGCCAGCAGGACTAGCGGGAGGGCCCGTGAGACCCAGTACTTC
CDR3aa: CASRTSGRARETQYF

d_gene: NA
j_gene: TRBJ2-3
len: 14
abundance: NA
v_gene: TRBV29-1
CDR3nt: TGCAGTCGTGGGGGGTCCCGGTTCGTTGATACGCAGTATTTT
CDR3aa: CSRGGSRFVDTQYF

d_gene: TRBD2
j_gene: TRBJ2-1
len: 15
abundance: few
v_gene: TRBV27
CDR3nt: TGTGCCAGCAGTCGACTAGCGGGTCCCTACAATGAGCAGTTCTTC
CDR3aa: CASSRLAGPYNEQFF

d_gene: NA
j_gene: TRBJ1-2
len: 15
abundance: NA
v_gene: TRBV7-2
CDR3nt: TGTGCCAGCAGCTTAACCGGAAGCGGTAACTATGGCTACACCTTC
CDR3aa: CASSLTGSGNYGYTF

d_gene: TRBD2
j_gene: TRBJ2-1
len: 15
abundance: many
v_gene: TRBV12-5
CDR3nt: TGTGCTAGTGGTTTGGAGGCTAGCGGGGTCAATGAGCAGTTCTTC
CDR3aa: CASGLEASGVNEQFF

d_gene: TRBD2
j_gene: TRBJ2-1
len: 17
abundance: many
v_gene: TRBV5-1
CDR3nt: TGCGCCAGCAGCTTGGCCAGCCTAGCGGGAGGTGAGAATGAGCAGTTCTTC
CDR3aa: CASSLASLAGGENEQFF

d_gene: TRBD2
j_gene: TRBJ2-1
len: 16
abundance: few
v_gene: TRBV7-9
CDR3nt: TGTGCCAGCAGCTTAACCTCTAGCGGGAGTGGCAATGAGCAGTTCTTC
CDR3aa: CASSLTSSGSGNEQFF

d_gene: NA
j_gene: TRBJ2-1
len: 11
abundance: many
v_gene: TRBV5-1
CDR3nt: TGCGCCAGCAAGACGCAGGATGAGCAGTTCTTC
CDR3aa: CASKTQDEQFF

d_gene: TRBD1
j_gene: TRBJ2-7
len: 20
abundance: few
v_gene: TRBV28
CDR3nt: TGTGCCAGCAGTTTATGGAGTCCGGGACAGGGTCCCGACAGCTCCTACGAGCAGTACTTC
CDR3aa: CASSLWSPGQGPDSSYEQYF

d_gene: NA
j_gene: TRBJ2-2
len: 15
abundance: NA
v_gene: TRBV4-3
CDR3nt: TGCGCCAGCAGCCTTACCGAAGCGAACACCGGGGAGCTGTTTTTT
CDR3aa: CASSLTEANTGELFF

d_gene: NA
j_gene: TRBJ2-7
len: 13
abundance: NA
v_gene: TRBV20-1
CDR3nt: TGCAGTGCTAGCCGGGACAATAACTACGAGCAGTACTTC
CDR3aa: CSASRDNNYEQYF

d_gene: NA
j_gene: TRBJ2-7
len: 16
abundance: few
v_gene: TRBV7-8
CDR3nt: TGTGCCAGCAGCTTAGCTGGATCGGGTAAGGCCTACGAGCAGTACTTC
CDR3aa: CASSLAGSGKAYEQYF

d_gene: TRBD1
j_gene: TRBJ1-2
len: 18
abundance: many
v_gene: TRBV4-3
CDR3nt: TGCGCCAGCAGCCAAGTTGGGACAGGGAGCCTACGTTCCTATGGCTACACCTTC
CDR3aa: CASSQVGTGSLRSYGYTF

d_gene: NA
j_gene: TRBJ2-1
len: 14
abundance: few
v_gene: TRBV11-2
CDR3nt: TGTGCCAGCAGCTTAGTAGCTACAGGGATTGAGCAGTTCTTC
CDR3aa: CASSLVATGIEQFF

d_gene: TRBD2
j_gene: TRBJ2-2
len: 20
abundance: NA
v_gene: TRBV20-1
CDR3nt: TGCAGTGATAGAGATTGGGGACTAGCGGGAGGAGATTCGAACACCGGGGAGCTGTTTTTT
CDR3aa: CSDRDWGLAGGDSNTGELFF

d_gene: TRBD1
j_gene: TRBJ2-1
len: 16
abundance: NA
v_gene: TRBV7-2
CDR3nt: TGTGCCAGCAGCCTCAAAACCGGGACAGGGAAGAATGAGCAGTTCTTC
CDR3aa: CASSLKTGTGKNEQFF